This record looks at one T cell receptor beta chain sequence and its context. This clonotype was seen many times. Its target antigen remains unknown. It has no much larger one-base neighbor in the sample; base qualities were not kept. The receptor library was made with 5' RACE. Sequencing took place on an Illumina HiSeq 2000. A universal primer binding site was added through template switching, and the final cDNA carried a unique molecular identifier so that TCR cDNA molecules could be counted accurately. Specific primers in the conserved constant-segment region were used to synthesize first-strand cDNA for the TCR alpha and beta chains. Each cDNA library was double barcoded, with a SMART-Mk sample barcode plus Illumina barcodes, to control for contamination. TruSeq adapter sequences and Illumina sample barcodes were added in two successive PCR steps. Sequencing of the TCR alpha and beta cDNA libraries was done on the Illumina HiSeq platform using custom primers. On the study's bioinformatics: Raw reads were processed with MiGEC to extract unique molecular identifiers, and MiXCR was used to determine CDR3 positions. For each individual, recombination models were inferred using an EM algorithm with the repgenHMM and IGoR tools. Shared clonotype analysis was performed with the tcR package in R, normalizing sharing by the product of cloneset sizes. To study raw recombination free of thymic and clonal selection effects, out-of-frame nonproductive sequences were analyzed. Clones were called with MiXCR by TCRdb after fastp trimmed the public reads at Q25, and only in-frame beta chains were retained. Entries that share a CDR3 protein sequence are merged under the most common genes and DNA. The V and J calls were not made by the authors but by TCRdb's processing. The sample records roughly 630,000 distinct CDR3 sequences, under 8.5% of which are singletons. The ten largest clones take up roughly 1.5% of the sample.

Every donor in the study was a healthy Caucasian. Three pairs of female monozygotic twins, all aged roughly 18 to 30 years, made up the twin cohort. Peripheral blood mononuclear cells were the source from which RNA for the TCR libraries was isolated. The data stem from a study of identical twins listed by TCRdb under 2016. Background on the whole study: The study deep-sequenced TCR alpha and beta repertoires from monozygotic twins, unrelated adults of various ages and cord blood to test whether fetal clonotypes persist. To rule out contamination, replicate twin experiments were performed at different times with different library preparation protocols.

On the study overall, not on this receptor specifically: Compared with coincidental sharing between unrelated individuals, an excess of low generation-probability sequences was observed among out-of-frame TCR alpha sequences shared between twins. Because the same donors could not be followed over many years, conclusions were based on cross-sectional statistical analysis. A weaker excess of twin sharing was found in beta out-of-frame sequences because the signal-to-noise ratio was lowered by fewer shared sequences. Invariant T cells such as MAIT and iNKT could partly confound zero-insertion analyses, though diverse VJ usage argued against this for most clonotypes. Abundant cord blood beta clonotypes had fewer insertions, young adult naive repertoires showed a similar but weaker trend, and memory repertoires showed no such trend. Recombination models systematically underestimated out-of-frame TCR alpha sharing in monozygotic twins but agreed with sharing between unrelated individuals.

CDR1 ENHRY and CDR2 SYGVKD are derived from the germline V gene. From its cysteine to its phenylalanine, the CDR3 spans 15 amino acids. Just CDR3 DNA is preserved here, 45 bases in frame from base 1. V trim: 0 bases; J trim: 2 bases; unmatched bases: 1. These data also formed part of another study, on yellow fever vaccine responses in identical twins. As noted in the second study: According to the authors, the vaccine-induced T cell response in identical twins seemed to be partly convergent and partly specific to each individual. The study precisely tracked vaccine-responding T cell clones in identical twins.

Sequenced material: PBMCs. The chain employs TRBV10-3 and TRBJ1-1, with 9 middle bases fitting TRBD1. The receptor comes from a woman under 30 in good health. In nucleotide form, the sequence is TGTGCCATCAGTGAGTCGGGACAGGGTAACACTGAAGCTTTCTTT. Translation gives CAISESGQGNTEAFF.